These T cell receptor beta chains were read from a single sample in a study of T cells in Graves' hyperthyroidism and ophthalmopathy. TCRdb processed the multiplex PCR reads anew with MiXCR; each CDR3 protein has one entry. This table has fewer than 350,000 distinct CDR3 sequences, 10% to 15% appearing once. The sequenced material came from blood. The receptor source for this set is a woman aged 25 to 39 with Graves' hyperthyroidism that later progressed to Graves' ophthalmopathy. Each CDR3 is given with its conserved first and last residue. Fields, in order: J gene, CDR3 length, V gene, clone size, D gene, CDR3 protein, CDR3 DNA. A D gene is named only where the DNA matches it firmly. Rows may omit the clone size; those that give it use once, few, many or a size class.

TRBJ2-7 16 TRBV4-2 many TRBD2 CASSQELASSSYEQYF TGTGCCAGCAGCCAAGAACTAGCGTCCAGCTCCTACGAGCAGTACTTC
TRBJ2-5 14 TRBV27 many NA CASSPWRGHETQYF TGTGCCAGCAGTCCCTGGAGGGGGCATGAGACCCAGTACTTC
TRBJ2-3 19 TRBV4-2 NA TRBD2 CASSQPRGLAGESTDTQYF TGTGCCAGCAGCCAACCAAGGGGACTAGCGGGGGAAAGCACAGATACGCAGTATTTT
TRBJ2-5 19 TRBV6-2/TRBV6-3 many TRBD2 CASSYSTMSSGRALETQYF TGTGCCAGCAGTTACTCGACCATGTCTAGCGGGAGGGCCCTGGAGACCCAGTACTTC
TRBJ1-2 14 TRBV28 many NA CASSLGRGGYGYTF TGTGCCAGCAGTTTGGGACGGGGGGGCTATGGCTACACCTTC
TRBJ2-7 13 TRBV27 NA NA CASSWTDSLEQYF TGTGCCAGCAGTTGGACTGATTCTCTTGAGCAGTACTTC
TRBJ2-3 12 TRBV30 many TRBD2 CAGGLVPDTQYF TGTGCCGGGGGACTAGTACCAGATACGCAGTATTTT
TRBJ2-3 16 TRBV2 many TRBD1 CASSEVGTAFTDTQYF TGTGCCAGCAGTGAAGTAGGGACAGCGTTCACAGATACGCAGTATTTT
TRBJ2-7 15 TRBV24-1 once NA CATSDPKTSTGEQYF TGTGCCACCAGTGACCCTAAAACTAGTACGGGCGAGCAGTACTTC
TRBJ1-2 13 TRBV9 many NA CASSVAQNYGYTF TGTGCCAGCAGCGTAGCCCAGAACTATGGCTACACCTTC
TRBJ2-5 12 TRBV7-2 many NA CASSRITETQYF TGTGCCAGCAGCCGGATTACAGAGACCCAGTACTTC
TRBJ2-7 16 TRBV9 NA TRBD2 CASSRGASGSPYEQYF TGTGCCAGCTCCCGGGGGGCTAGCGGGAGTCCCTACGAGCAGTACTTC
TRBJ2-3 18 TRBV27 few TRBD2 CASSLEGTSGSFTDTQYF TGTGCCAGCAGTTTAGAAGGGACTAGCGGGAGTTTTACAGATACGCAGTATTTT
TRBJ2-5 18 TRBV28 NA TRBD2 CASSSPGLAGVGRETQYF TGTGCCAGCAGTTCCCCGGGACTAGCGGGAGTAGGGAGAGAGACCCAGTACTTC
TRBJ2-1 14 TRBV28 many TRBD2 CASSLGLVVNEQFF TGTGCCAGCAGTTTAGGACTAGTTGTCAATGAGCAGTTCTTC
TRBJ2-1 17 TRBV15 few NA CATSGYRVGSSYNEQFF TGTGCCACCAGCGGTTACAGGGTCGGGAGCTCCTACAATGAGCAGTTCTTC
TRBJ1-1 14 TRBV6-2/TRBV6-3 many NA CASNEQGENTEAFF TGTGCCAGCAACGAACAGGGTGAGAACACTGAAGCTTTCTTT
TRBJ2-7 13 TRBV6-5 few NA CASSYSNFYEQYF TGTGCCAGCAGTTACTCGAACTTCTACGAGCAGTACTTC